Listed below are T cell receptor beta chains from one sample, sequenced in a study of blood T cell repertoires in COVID-19. The repertoire was sequenced with immunoSEQ multiplex PCR; TCRdb's copy has only in-frame clones and lacks some. The table records some 270,000 clones, roughly 85% of them present only once. The sequenced sample consisted of PBMCs or T cells enriched from blood (not recorded which). These receptors originate from a woman between 50 and 59 years old who had been exposed to COVID-19. Both conserved end residues are part of each CDR3. A D gene is named only where the DNA matches it firmly. Rows give clone size only sometimes, using once, few, many, or a class for an expanded clone.

NA TRBJ2-7 TRBV11-2 NA CASTLGAYEQYF TGTGCCAGCACCTTAGGGGCGTACGAGCAGTACTTC
NA TRBJ2-2 TRBV7-2 NA CASSPRIGELFF TGTGCCAGCAGCCCCCGTATCGGGGAGCTGTTTTTT
NA TRBJ2-1 TRBV7-8 NA CASSVTGPRYNEQFF TGTGCCAGCAGCGTTACAGGGCCCCGCTACAATGAGCAGTTCTTC
NA TRBJ1-5 TRBV19 NA CASSTLSGENQPQHF TGTGCCAGTAGTACCCTTTCAGGGGAGAATCAGCCCCAGCATTTT
TRBD2 TRBJ2-3 TRBV30 NA CAWSVGRTSGADTQYF TGTGCCTGGAGTGTAGGTCGGACTAGCGGGGCAGATACGCAGTATTTT
TRBD1 TRBJ1-1 TRBV12-3/TRBV12-4 NA CASARQGRTEAFF TGTGCCAGCGCCCGACAGGGTCGAACTGAAGCTTTCTTT
NA TRBJ1-3 TRBV13 NA CASSSYRQVDSLSGNTIYF TGTGCCAGCAGCTCTTATCGACAGGTTGATTCCCTCTCTGGAAACACCATATATTTT
NA TRBJ2-7 TRBV5-5 NA CASSFSPWYGYEQYF TGTGCCAGCAGCTTCTCCCCCTGGTACGGCTACGAGCAGTACTTC
TRBD1 TRBJ2-5 TRBV29-1 NA CSYRGRTMFDQYF TGCAGCTACAGGGGGCGGACGATGTTCGACCAGTACTTC
NA TRBJ1-1 TRBV9 NA CASSVGNTNTEAFF TGTGCCAGCAGCGTAGGTAATACTAACACTGAAGCTTTCTTT
NA TRBJ1-1 TRBV7-9 NA CASSLGAVPGAFF TGTGCCAGCAGCTTAGGAGCCGTTCCCGGGGCTTTCTTT
NA TRBJ2-3 TRBV11-2 once CASSFEGVGGVDTQYF TGTGCCAGCAGCTTTGAAGGAGTTGGCGGTGTGGATACGCAGTATTTT
TRBD1 TRBJ1-1 TRBV10-2 NA CASSAVDRGNTEAFF TGCGCCAGCAGTGCAGTGGACAGGGGGAACACTGAAGCTTTCTTT
NA TRBJ2-7 TRBV9 NA CASSPSNRPHEQYF TGTGCCAGCAGCCCCTCGAACAGACCCCACGAGCAGTACTTC
NA TRBJ1-2 TRBV11-2 NA CASSSFSSEKEGYTF TGTGCCAGCAGCTCATTCAGCAGCGAAAAGGAGGGCTACACCTTC
NA TRBJ1-1 TRBV18 NA CASSPGGAGRPGTEAFF TGTGCCAGCTCACCAGGGGGGGCGGGTCGGCCTGGCACTGAAGCTTTCTTT
TRBD2 TRBJ2-3 TRBV11-3 NA CASSSGLAGGGTDTQYF TGTGCCAGCAGCTCGGGACTAGCGGGGGGTGGCACAGATACGCAGTATTTT
NA TRBJ2-1 TRBV5-1 NA CASRASAVIYNEQFF TGCGCCAGCAGGGCCTCCGCGGTGATCTACAATGAGCAGTTCTTC
TRBD1 TRBJ1-4 TRBV3-1/TRBV3-2 NA CASSPTGGREKLFF TGTGCCAGCAGCCCTACAGGGGGCCGGGAAAAACTGTTTTTT
NA TRBJ1-1 TRBV10-3 NA CAIGGWNTEAFF TGTGCCATCGGGGGCTGGAACACTGAAGCTTTCTTT
TRBD1 TRBJ1-2 TRBV18 NA CASSGDRYGYTF TGTGCCAGCTCAGGGGACAGGTATGGCTACACCTTC
TRBD1 TRBJ2-3 TRBV10-3 NA CATAGQAPSTDTQYF TGTGCCACCGCCGGACAGGCGCCTAGCACAGATACGCAGTATTTT
NA TRBJ2-5 TRBV3-1/TRBV3-2 NA CASSLSLFRGETQYF TGTGCCAGCAGCCTGAGCTTGTTCCGCGGAGAGACCCAGTACTTC
TRBD2 TRBJ2-1 TRBV13 NA CASSFPSGGSASGEQFF TGTGCCAGCAGCTTCCCAAGCGGGGGCTCCGCAAGTGGTGAGCAGTTCTTC
NA TRBJ1-2 TRBV19 many CASSIDSGGHGYGYTF TGTGCCAGTAGTATAGATTCGGGGGGGCATGGCTATGGCTACACCTTC
NA TRBJ2-5 TRBV27 few CASSPQRGSGKTQYF TGTGCCAGCAGTCCCCAGAGGGGTAGCGGAAAGACCCAGTACTTC
NA TRBJ1-2 TRBV24-1 NA CATSDFEGSGYGYTF TGTGCCACCAGTGATTTTGAGGGCTCTGGCTATGGCTACACCTTC